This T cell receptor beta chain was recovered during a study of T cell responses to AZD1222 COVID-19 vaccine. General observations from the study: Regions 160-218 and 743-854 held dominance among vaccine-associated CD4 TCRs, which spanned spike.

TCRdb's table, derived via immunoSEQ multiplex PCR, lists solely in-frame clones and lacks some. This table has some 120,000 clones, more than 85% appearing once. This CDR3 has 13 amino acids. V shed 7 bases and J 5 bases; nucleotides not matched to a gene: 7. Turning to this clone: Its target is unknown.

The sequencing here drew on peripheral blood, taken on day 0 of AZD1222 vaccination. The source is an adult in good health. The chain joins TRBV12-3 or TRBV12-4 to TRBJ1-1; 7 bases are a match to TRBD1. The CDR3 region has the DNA TGTGCCAGCAATCCGACCAGGGGGACTGAAGCTTTCTTT. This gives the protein CASNPTRGTEAFF.